A selection of T cell receptor beta chains follows, all from one sample in a study of blood T cell repertoires in COVID-19. Sequencing was performed with immunoSEQ multiplex PCR; in TCRdb, only in-frame clones are kept and a portion is missing. The top ten hold around 8.4% of the sample, which has 150,000 to 200,000 clones, 89% seen once. The sequenced sample was PBMCs or T cells enriched from blood (not recorded which). The origin of the receptors is a woman aged 18-29 years who had recovered from COVID-19. Both conserved end residues are part of each CDR3. Each record gives: clone size, V gene, J gene, D gene, CDR3 protein, CDR3 DNA. The D gene is left open where the match is weak. Size tells how often a clone was seen (once, few, many) or the class of an expanded clone, and some rows leave it out.

clone_size: .
v_call: TRBV25-1
j_call: TRBJ1-3
d_call: TRBD1
cdr3_aa: CASSDPRGGRGDTIYF
cdr3_nt: TGTGCCAGCAGTGACCCCCGAGGGGGCAGGGGAGACACCATATATTTT

clone_size: .
v_call: TRBV4-1
j_call: TRBJ1-4
d_call: TRBD1
cdr3_aa: CASSQRAGTVIEKLFF
cdr3_nt: TGCGCCAGCAGCCAACGGGCCGGGACAGTCATTGAAAAACTGTTTTTT

clone_size: .
v_call: TRBV6-5
j_call: TRBJ2-3
d_call: TRBD1
cdr3_aa: CASSRDRGGDTQYF
cdr3_nt: TGTGCCAGCAGTCGGGACAGGGGAGGAGATACGCAGTATTTT

clone_size: once
v_call: TRBV5-3
j_call: TRBJ1-2
d_call: .
cdr3_aa: CARNPTRGSFNYGYTF
cdr3_nt: TGTGCCAGAAACCCTACTCGGGGAAGTTTTAACTATGGCTACACCTTC

clone_size: .
v_call: TRBV6-1
j_call: TRBJ1-4
d_call: .
cdr3_aa: CASSEVHRTNEKLFF
cdr3_nt: TGTGCCAGCAGCGAAGTTCACCGGACTAATGAAAAACTGTTTTTT

clone_size: .
v_call: TRBV27
j_call: TRBJ2-7
d_call: .
cdr3_aa: CASSLGESWDEQYF
cdr3_nt: TGTGCCAGCAGTTTAGGGGAGTCCTGGGACGAGCAGTACTTC

clone_size: .
v_call: TRBV5-1
j_call: TRBJ1-2
d_call: TRBD1
cdr3_aa: CASSTTSGTGVYGYTF
cdr3_nt: TGCGCCAGCAGCACGACCAGTGGGACAGGGGTTTATGGCTACACCTTC

clone_size: .
v_call: TRBV19
j_call: TRBJ2-2
d_call: .
cdr3_aa: CASRTETGELFF
cdr3_nt: TGTGCCAGTAGGACTGAGACCGGGGAGCTGTTTTTT

clone_size: .
v_call: TRBV5-4
j_call: TRBJ2-5
d_call: TRBD2
cdr3_aa: CASSLGTTSGGFQETQYF
cdr3_nt: TGTGCCAGCAGCTTGGGTACTACTAGCGGGGGGTTCCAAGAGACCCAGTACTTC

clone_size: .
v_call: TRBV28
j_call: TRBJ1-1
d_call: .
cdr3_aa: CASSLFPGGGFF
cdr3_nt: TGTGCCAGCAGTTTATTTCCGGGCGGAGGGTTCTTT

clone_size: .
v_call: TRBV27
j_call: TRBJ2-1
d_call: .
cdr3_aa: CASSLRSKNEQFF
cdr3_nt: TGTGCCAGCAGTTTACGGTCGAAAAATGAGCAGTTCTTC

clone_size: .
v_call: TRBV2
j_call: TRBJ1-1
d_call: .
cdr3_aa: CASTRGRDTEAFF
cdr3_nt: TGTGCCAGCACTAGGGGGAGGGACACTGAAGCTTTCTTT

clone_size: .
v_call: TRBV29-1
j_call: TRBJ1-2
d_call: TRBD1
cdr3_aa: CSVGGRQGHNYGYTF
cdr3_nt: TGCAGCGTTGGGGGACGACAGGGTCATAACTATGGCTACACCTTC

clone_size: .
v_call: TRBV3-1/TRBV3-2
j_call: TRBJ2-2
d_call: TRBD2
cdr3_aa: CASSQPGLVVVGELFF
cdr3_nt: TGTGCCAGCAGCCAACCGGGACTAGTTGTCGTCGGGGAGCTGTTTTTT

clone_size: .
v_call: TRBV6-1
j_call: TRBJ2-7
d_call: TRBD1
cdr3_aa: CASSDSQGAHEQYF
cdr3_nt: TGTGCCAGCAGTGATTCCCAGGGGGCACACGAGCAGTACTTC

clone_size: .
v_call: TRBV4-1
j_call: TRBJ1-3
d_call: .
cdr3_aa: CASSQAQGAGNTIYF
cdr3_nt: TGCGCCAGCAGCCAAGCACAGGGAGCTGGAAACACCATATATTTT

clone_size: .
v_call: TRBV5-6
j_call: TRBJ2-7
d_call: TRBD1
cdr3_aa: CASSPEGQGYEQYF
cdr3_nt: TGTGCCAGCAGTCCTGAGGGACAGGGGTACGAGCAGTACTTC

clone_size: .
v_call: TRBV3-1/TRBV3-2
j_call: TRBJ1-5
d_call: .
cdr3_aa: CASSPGGTPEGISNQPQHF
cdr3_nt: TGTGCCAGCAGCCCGGGAGGGACGCCGGAAGGAATTAGCAATCAGCCCCAGCATTTT

clone_size: few
v_call: TRBV14
j_call: TRBJ2-7
d_call: .
cdr3_aa: CASSQGRSEQYF
cdr3_nt: TGTGCCAGCAGCCAAGGCCGCAGCGAGCAGTACTTC

clone_size: .
v_call: TRBV5-1
j_call: TRBJ2-7
d_call: .
cdr3_aa: CASSWDGEAETLSSYEQYF
cdr3_nt: TGCGCCAGCAGCTGGGACGGGGAGGCTGAGACTCTGAGCTCCTACGAGCAGTACTTC

clone_size: .
v_call: TRBV18
j_call: TRBJ1-1
d_call: .
cdr3_aa: CASSPPKGGAGVNTEAFF
cdr3_nt: TGTGCCAGCTCACCACCGAAAGGGGGTGCAGGGGTAAACACTGAAGCTTTCTTT

clone_size: many
v_call: TRBV24-1
j_call: TRBJ2-5
d_call: TRBD1
cdr3_aa: CATSDLPRTGPTETQYF
cdr3_nt: TGTGCCACCAGTGATCTCCCACGGACAGGGCCCACAGAGACCCAGTACTTC

clone_size: few
v_call: TRBV7-2
j_call: TRBJ1-4
d_call: .
cdr3_aa: CASRAGRSNEKLFF
cdr3_nt: TGTGCCAGCAGGGCGGGACGGAGTAATGAAAAACTGTTTTTT

clone_size: once
v_call: TRBV28
j_call: TRBJ2-6
d_call: .
cdr3_aa: CASSSPVVGGANVLTF
cdr3_nt: TGTGCCAGCAGTTCTCCAGTGGTTGGTGGGGCCAACGTCCTGACTTTC

clone_size: .
v_call: TRBV9
j_call: TRBJ1-5
d_call: .
cdr3_aa: CASSVEAVNQPQHF
cdr3_nt: TGTGCCAGCAGCGTAGAGGCGGTCAATCAGCCCCAGCATTTT

clone_size: .
v_call: TRBV27
j_call: TRBJ1-5
d_call: .
cdr3_aa: CASRYGGDGNQPQHF
cdr3_nt: TGTGCCAGCCGGTATGGGGGCGACGGCAATCAGCCCCAGCATTTT

clone_size: .
v_call: TRBV28
j_call: TRBJ1-2
d_call: .
cdr3_aa: CASSLVGGFDGYTF
cdr3_nt: TGTGCCAGCAGCCTAGTGGGAGGGTTCGATGGCTACACCTTC

clone_size: once
v_call: TRBV28
j_call: TRBJ1-5
d_call: .
cdr3_aa: CASTNAFQGNQPQHF
cdr3_nt: TGTGCCAGCACCAACGCGTTTCAGGGGAATCAGCCCCAGCATTTT

clone_size: .
v_call: TRBV19
j_call: TRBJ1-3
d_call: .
cdr3_aa: CASRPAKPSGNTIYF
cdr3_nt: TGTGCCAGTAGACCCGCTAAACCCTCTGGAAACACCATATATTTT

clone_size: .
v_call: TRBV30
j_call: TRBJ2-7
d_call: .
cdr3_aa: CAWGTLLAEKQYF
cdr3_nt: TGTGCCTGGGGTACTTTGCTAGCTGAAAAGCAGTACTTC

clone_size: .
v_call: TRBV28
j_call: TRBJ1-5
d_call: TRBD1
cdr3_aa: CASSPDRERQPQHF
cdr3_nt: TGTGCCAGCAGCCCCGACAGGGAGCGGCAGCCCCAGCATTTT

clone_size: .
v_call: TRBV5-1
j_call: TRBJ1-1
d_call: TRBD1
cdr3_aa: CASSRSGQFPEAFF
cdr3_nt: TGCGCCAGCAGCCGATCGGGACAGTTCCCTGAAGCTTTCTTT

clone_size: .
v_call: TRBV10-2
j_call: TRBJ1-2
d_call: .
cdr3_aa: CASSERRNYGYTF
cdr3_nt: TGCGCCAGCAGTGAGCGGCGGAACTATGGCTACACCTTC